This passage covers 7 T cell receptor beta chains from one sample sequenced in a study of PD-1 blockade in classical Hodgkin lymphoma. Each and every patient relapsed after autologous stem cell transplantation, and patients got differing brentuximab vedotin exposure. Assay: immunoSEQ multiplex PCR; the TCRdb copy retains only in-frame clones and omits some. The sample carries some 14,000 clones, around 84% recorded once. The source was peripheral blood mononuclear cells (PBMCs), collected at baseline. The origin of the receptors is a human donor with classical Hodgkin lymphoma.

The chain combines TRBV18 with TRBJ1-1; D unresolved. The CDR3 has 13 amino acids. Between the trimmed V and J ends, which lost 2 bases and 1 base, there was a span of 5 bases. Per the germline V gene, CDR1 is KGHSH and CDR2 is LQKENI. The CDR3 bases are TGTGCCAGCTCACCAAAGGGGAACACTGAAGCTTTCTTT. This encodes CASSPKGNTEAFF.

The CDR3 DNA reads TGTGCCAGCATCATACAGGGTGCCTACGAGCAGTACTTC. As protein: CASIIQGAYEQYF. This sequence joins TRBV5-6 and TRBJ2-7; tentatively, D is TRBD1 (6 bases). V lost 6 bases, J lost 2 bases, and 12 bases lay in between. The CDR3 is made up of 13 amino acids. Germline V lookup: CDR1 SGHDT, CDR2 YYEEEE.

The V gene is TRBV2, the J gene TRBJ2-7; D not certain. The V gene's germline CDR1 is SNHLY and CDR2 FYNNEI. This CDR3 spans 15 amino acids. Trimming removed 5 bases from V and 2 bases from J, with 16 bases in between. CDR3 sequence: CASSILRAGAYEQYF. CDR3 nucleotides: TGTGCCAGCAGTATCCTCCGGGCAGGAGCCTACGAGCAGTACTTC. Filled out from reference TRBV2 and TRBJ2-7, the complete variable domain reads EPEVTQTPSHQVTQMGQEVILRCVPISNHLYFYWYRQILGQKVEFLVSFYNNEISEKSEIFDDQFSVERPDGSNFTLKIRSTKLEDSAMYFCASSILRAGAYEQYFGPGTRLTVT.

The V call is TRBV11-3, the J call TRBJ2-1, with D possibly matching TRBD2 (6 bases). The CDR3 contains 15 residues. The germline V gene encodes CDR1 SGHNT and CDR2 YENEEA. V gave up 5 bases and J gave up 2 bases, with 13 bases separating them. CDR3 nucleotide sequence: TGTGCCAGCAGCCTAAAGGGACTTACCTACAATGAGCAGTTCTTC. Translating gives CASSLKGLTYNEQFF.

The rearrangement uses TRBV6-1 and TRBJ1-3, with TRBD1 identical over 8 bases. The CDR3 has 14 amino acids. V gave up 2 bases and J gave up 7 bases; unmatched junction bases: 4. The germline V gene has CDR1 MNHNS and CDR2 SASEGT. The CDR3 here is CASSERTGRNTIYF. The DNA of the CDR3 is TGTGCCAGCAGTGAAAGGACAGGGAGGAACACCATATATTTT.

The chain is built from TRBV5-4 and TRBJ2-2, with 8 bases aligning to TRBD2. Germline CDR1 and CDR2: SGHNT and YYREEE (reference sequence). The CDR3 is 15 residues long. After removal of 0 bases from V and 5 bases from J, the junction contained 3 bases not matched to a gene. The CDR3, as DNA: TGTGCCAGCAGCTTGGTAATAGCGGGGACCGGGGAGCTGTTTTTT. Amino acid sequence: CASSLVIAGTGELFF.

The chain combines TRBV1 with TRBJ1-2. TRBV1 is a pseudogene segment. The CDR3 extends over 17 amino acids. The CDR3 here is CTSSGSRCLCETYGYTF. CDR3 bases: TGCACCAGCAGTGGCTCACGTTGTTTGTGCGAAACCTATGGCTACACCTTC.